Sequencing of this TCR beta chain was carried out in a study of OX40 agonist ivuxolimab in advanced cancers. For context, the study as a whole: Ivuxolimab, which targeted the costimulatory receptor OX40 (CD134), was an agonistic, fully human IgG2 monoclonal antibody. The dose-escalation cohort was about 83% male with a mean age of 60 years, ranging from roughly 20 to 85. Three dose-escalation patients achieved partial responses, one with hepatocellular carcinoma and two with cutaneous melanoma. The point of sequencing TCRbeta in the periphery was to test whether ivuxolimab changed TCR sequence diversity and drove clonal T-cell expansion. Patients were allowed to have had prior anti-PD-1, anti-PD-L1 or anti-CTLA-4 therapy, and roughly 40% of the dose-escalation patients had previously received checkpoint inhibitors. The paper covers the monotherapy dose-escalation part of the phase I ivuxolimab trial, which included N = 52 patients. Of the roughly 51 patients in dose escalation, 19 had hepatocellular carcinoma, around 15 had melanoma, 9 had renal cell carcinoma and 9 had head and neck cancer. Intravenous ivuxolimab was administered to patients every 2 weeks at six dose levels: 0.01, 0.1, 0.3, 1.5, 3 and 10 mg/kg.

The trial excluded patients who had a history of autoimmune disease or were on systemic immunosuppression. Peripheral blood for TCR sequencing was drawn from every dose cohort at baseline, at cycle 4 day 1 and at cycle 7 day 1. Samples came from an open-label, multicenter, first-in-human phase I dose-escalation trial of ivuxolimab. Adults with locally advanced or metastatic melanoma, renal cell carcinoma, hepatocellular carcinoma or head and neck squamous cell carcinoma were enrolled in the trial. CD4+ and CD8+ T cells were sorted separately from peripheral blood before TCR sequencing. About this clone itself: What antigen it recognizes has not been identified. Nothing much larger sits one base from this clone, and base qualities are not available.

The paper as a whole reports these results and caveats: On average, CD8+ T cells showed more expanded clones than CD4+ T cells after ivuxolimab. In the 0.1-3.0 mg/kg groups, partial responders were among the patients with the lowest normalized peripheral clonal expansion, particularly in CD8+ T cells. The antigen specificity of the peripheral T cells that underwent clonal expansion was not determined. At doses of 0.1 to 3.0 mg/kg, clonal expansion of both CD4+ and CD8+ blood T cells was observed from baseline to week 6. Low levels of normalized T-cell clonal expansion were also shown by some nonresponding patients.

Genomic DNA was extracted from sorted cells for sequencing of the TCRbeta CDR3 region. The immunoSEQ Assay was used for sequencing of TCRbeta CDR3 regions. In TCRdb, the immuneACCESS table is reduced to in-frame sequences with V and J assigned. These tables do not hold every clone; where another copy was compared, an unresolved V gene accounts for under half, and the others remain unexplained. This sample has approximately 94,000 clones in its table, and around nine tenths of those were observed once. The top ten hold under 0.95% of the sample. The CDR3 has 15 amino acids, counting the end cysteine and phenylalanine. Only the CDR3 DNA is retained, 45 bases long and in frame from the first base. Trimming costs V 4 bases and J 5 bases, and their ends lie 18 bases apart. CDR1 MNHEY and CDR2 SMNVEV are derived from the germline V gene (reference sequence).

The specimen comprised CD4+ or CD8+ T cells sorted from blood, sampled in a trial of the OX40 agonist ivuxolimab. This sequence was found in an adult with an advanced solid tumor such as melanoma, head and neck, liver or kidney cancer. The sequence links TRBV27 to TRBJ2-7, with no confidently assigned D gene. The DNA sequence follows: TGTGCCAGCAGTTCCTTAGCTAGGAGAGCAGACGAGCAGTACTTC. Its translation reads: CASSSLARRADEQYF.